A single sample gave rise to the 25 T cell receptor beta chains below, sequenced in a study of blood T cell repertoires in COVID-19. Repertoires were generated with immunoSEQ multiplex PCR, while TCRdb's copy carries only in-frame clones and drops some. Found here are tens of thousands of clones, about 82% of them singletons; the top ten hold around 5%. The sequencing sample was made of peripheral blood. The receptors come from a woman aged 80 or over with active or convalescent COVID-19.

The chain's CDR3 is CASSIHRADQPQHF. CDR3 nucleotides: TGTGCCAGTAGTATACACAGGGCGGATCAGCCCCAGCATTTT. This rearrangement joins TRBV19 to TRBJ1-5; D perhaps matches TRBD1 (6 bases). The CDR3 length is 14 residues. V dropped 2 bases and J dropped 5 bases, with 10 bases sitting between them. CDR1 is LNHDA and CDR2 is SQIVND in the germline V gene (reference sequence).

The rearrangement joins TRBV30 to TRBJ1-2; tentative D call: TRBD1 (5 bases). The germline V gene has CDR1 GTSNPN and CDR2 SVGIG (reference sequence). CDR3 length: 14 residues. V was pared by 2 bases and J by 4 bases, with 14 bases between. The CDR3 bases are TGTGCCTGGAGTAGGGGCGGGGGAGCCTATGGCTACACCTTC. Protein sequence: CAWSRGGGAYGYTF. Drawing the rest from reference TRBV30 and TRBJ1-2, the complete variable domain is SQTIHQWPATLVQPVGSPLSLECTVEGTSNPNLYWYRQAAGRGLQLLFYSVGIGQISSEVPQNLSASRPQDRQFILSSKKLLLSDSGFYLCAWSRGGGAYGYTFGSGTRLTVV.

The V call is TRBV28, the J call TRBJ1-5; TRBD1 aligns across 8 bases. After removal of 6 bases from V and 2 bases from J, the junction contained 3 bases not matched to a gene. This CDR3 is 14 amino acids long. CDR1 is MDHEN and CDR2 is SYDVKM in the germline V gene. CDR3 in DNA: TGTGCCAGCAGGTCGACAGGGGGCAATCAGCCCCAGCATTTT. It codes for CASRSTGGNQPQHF.

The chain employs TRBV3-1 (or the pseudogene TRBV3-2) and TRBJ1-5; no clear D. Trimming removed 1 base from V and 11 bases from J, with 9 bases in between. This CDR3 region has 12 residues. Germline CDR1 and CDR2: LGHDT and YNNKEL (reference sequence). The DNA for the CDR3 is TGTGCCAGCAGCCAAGGGAGTACGACCCAGCATTTT. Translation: CASSQGSTTQHF.

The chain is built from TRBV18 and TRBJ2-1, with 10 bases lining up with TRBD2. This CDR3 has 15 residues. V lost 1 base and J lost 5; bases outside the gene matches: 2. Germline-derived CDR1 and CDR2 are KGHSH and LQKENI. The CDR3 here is CASSPQRGGDNEQFF. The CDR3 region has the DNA TGTGCCAGCTCACCACAGCGGGGGGGTGACAATGAGCAGTTCTTC.

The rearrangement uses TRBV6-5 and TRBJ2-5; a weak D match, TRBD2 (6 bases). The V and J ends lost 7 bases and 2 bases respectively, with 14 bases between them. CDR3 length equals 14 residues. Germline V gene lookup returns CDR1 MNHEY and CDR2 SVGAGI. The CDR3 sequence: CASTGARGQETQYF. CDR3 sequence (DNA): TGTGCCAGCACCGGGGCTCGGGGGCAAGAGACCCAGTACTTC.

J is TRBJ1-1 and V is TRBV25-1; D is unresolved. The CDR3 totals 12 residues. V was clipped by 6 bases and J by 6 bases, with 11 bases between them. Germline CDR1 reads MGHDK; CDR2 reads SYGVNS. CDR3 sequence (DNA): TGTGCCAGCAGATCCAACTTCGCTGAAGCTTTCTTT. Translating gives CASRSNFAEAFF.

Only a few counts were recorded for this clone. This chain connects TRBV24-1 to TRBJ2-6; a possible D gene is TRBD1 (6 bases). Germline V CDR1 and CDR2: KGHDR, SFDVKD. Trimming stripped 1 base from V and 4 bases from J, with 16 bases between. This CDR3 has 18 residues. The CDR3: CATSDFSSGVGGANVLTF. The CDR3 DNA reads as TGTGCCACCAGTGATTTCTCCTCAGGGGTAGGGGGGGCCAACGTCCTGACTTTC.

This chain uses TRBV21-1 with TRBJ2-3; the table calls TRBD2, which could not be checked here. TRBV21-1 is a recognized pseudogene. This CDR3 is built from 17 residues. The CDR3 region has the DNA TGTGCCAGCAGCCCCAGGGAAGGACTAGTGGGAACAGATACGCAGTATTTT. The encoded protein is CASSPREGLVGTDTQYF.

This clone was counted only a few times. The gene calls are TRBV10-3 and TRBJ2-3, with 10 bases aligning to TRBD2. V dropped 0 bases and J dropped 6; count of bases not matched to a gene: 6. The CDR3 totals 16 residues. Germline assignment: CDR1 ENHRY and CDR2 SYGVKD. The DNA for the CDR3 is TGTGCCATCAGTGAGTCAAGCGGGAGGGCCACGGATACGCAGTATTTT. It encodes CAISESSGRATDTQYF.

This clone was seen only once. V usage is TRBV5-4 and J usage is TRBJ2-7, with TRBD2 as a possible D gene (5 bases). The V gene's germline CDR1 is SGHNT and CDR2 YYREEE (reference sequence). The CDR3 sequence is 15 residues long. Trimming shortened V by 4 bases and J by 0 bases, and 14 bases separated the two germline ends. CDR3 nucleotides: TGTGCCAGCAGCCCGAGGGAGCGGAGCTCCTACGAGCAGTACTTC. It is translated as CASSPRERSSYEQYF.

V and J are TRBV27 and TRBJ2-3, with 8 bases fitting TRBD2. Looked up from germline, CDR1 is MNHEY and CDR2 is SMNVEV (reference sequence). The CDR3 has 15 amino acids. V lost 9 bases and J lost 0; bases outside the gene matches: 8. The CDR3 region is CASQKREISTDTQYF. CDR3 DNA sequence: TGTGCCAGTCAAAAGCGGGAGATTAGCACAGATACGCAGTATTTT.

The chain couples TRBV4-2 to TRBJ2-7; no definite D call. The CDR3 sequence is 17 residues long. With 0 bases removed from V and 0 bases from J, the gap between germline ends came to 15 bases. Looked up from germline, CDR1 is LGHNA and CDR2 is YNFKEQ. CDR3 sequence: CASSQDRSVPDSYEQYF. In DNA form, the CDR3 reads TGTGCCAGCAGCCAAGATCGGAGCGTCCCAGACTCCTACGAGCAGTACTTC.

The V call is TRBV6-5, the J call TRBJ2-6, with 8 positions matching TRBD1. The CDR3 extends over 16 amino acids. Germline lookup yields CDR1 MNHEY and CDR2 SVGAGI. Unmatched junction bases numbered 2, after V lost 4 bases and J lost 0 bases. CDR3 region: CASSWTGHSGANVLTF. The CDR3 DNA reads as TGTGCCAGCAGTTGGACAGGGCACTCTGGGGCCAACGTCCTGACTTTC.

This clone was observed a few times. The CDR3 is CASSATPGVDYEQYF. The DNA for the CDR3 is TGTGCCAGCAGCGCAACACCAGGGGTGGACTACGAGCAGTACTTC. This chain joins TRBV5-4 and TRBJ2-7; tentatively, D is TRBD1 (6 bases). The germline CDR1 and CDR2 sequences are SGHNT and YYREEE (reference sequence). This CDR3 contains 15 residues. V was cut by 4 bases and J by 3 bases, with 17 bases left in between.

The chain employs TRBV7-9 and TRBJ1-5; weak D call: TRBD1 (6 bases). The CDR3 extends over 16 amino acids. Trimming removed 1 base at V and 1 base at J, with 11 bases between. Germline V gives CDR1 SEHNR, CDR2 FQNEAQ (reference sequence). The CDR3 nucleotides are TGTGCCAGCAGCTTAGAGGGGGTAGGGAGCAATCAGCCCCAGCATTTT. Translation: CASSLEGVGSNQPQHF.

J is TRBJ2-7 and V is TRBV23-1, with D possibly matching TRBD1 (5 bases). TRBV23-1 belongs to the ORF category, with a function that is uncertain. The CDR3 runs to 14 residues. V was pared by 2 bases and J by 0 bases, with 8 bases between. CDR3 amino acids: CASSQTGSSYEQYF. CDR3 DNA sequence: TGCGCCAGCAGTCAAACAGGTAGCTCCTACGAGCAGTACTTC.

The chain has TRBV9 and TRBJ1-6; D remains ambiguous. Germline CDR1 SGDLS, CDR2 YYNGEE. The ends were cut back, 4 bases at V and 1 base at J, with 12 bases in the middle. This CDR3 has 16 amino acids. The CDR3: CASSPRGGSYNSPLHF. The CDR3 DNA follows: TGTGCCAGCAGCCCCAGAGGTGGTTCCTATAATTCACCCCTCCACTTT.

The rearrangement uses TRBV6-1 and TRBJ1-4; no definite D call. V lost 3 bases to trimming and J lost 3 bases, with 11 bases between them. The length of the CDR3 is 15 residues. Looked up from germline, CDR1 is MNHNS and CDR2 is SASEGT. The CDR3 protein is CASSDSSTANEKLFF. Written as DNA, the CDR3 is TGTGCCAGCAGTGATAGCTCGACCGCTAATGAAAAACTGTTTTTT.

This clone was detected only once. The CDR3: CASNREVDTGELFF. The CDR3 DNA follows: TGCGCCAGTAACAGGGAAGTGGACACCGGGGAGCTGTTTTTT. V and J are TRBV5-1 and TRBJ2-2, with D tentatively TRBD1 (6 bases). This CDR3 spans 14 amino acids. The V and J ends lost 8 bases and 3 bases respectively, with 14 bases between them. Looked up from germline, CDR1 is SGHRS and CDR2 is YFSETQ. Looking up the rest from reference TRBV5-1 and TRBJ2-2 gives the full variable domain: KAGVTQTPRYLIKTRGQQVTLSCSPISGHRSVSWYQQTPGQGLQFLFEYFSETQRNKGNFPGRFSGRQFSNSRSEMNVSTLELGDSALYLCASNREVDTGELFFGEGSRLTVL.

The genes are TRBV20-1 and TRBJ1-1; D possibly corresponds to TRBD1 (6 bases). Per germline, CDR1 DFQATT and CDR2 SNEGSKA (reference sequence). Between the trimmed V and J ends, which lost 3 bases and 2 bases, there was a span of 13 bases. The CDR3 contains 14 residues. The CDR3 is CSASSAGVNTEAFF. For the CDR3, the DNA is TGCAGTGCTAGTTCTGCAGGGGTTAACACTGAAGCTTTCTTT.

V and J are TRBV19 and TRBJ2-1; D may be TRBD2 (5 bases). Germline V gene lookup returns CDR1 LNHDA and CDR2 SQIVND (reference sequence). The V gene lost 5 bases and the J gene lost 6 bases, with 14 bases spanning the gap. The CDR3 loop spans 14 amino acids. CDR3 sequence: CASSRPPAGNEQFF. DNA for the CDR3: TGTGCCAGTAGTCGTCCCCCGGCGGGCAATGAGCAGTTCTTC.

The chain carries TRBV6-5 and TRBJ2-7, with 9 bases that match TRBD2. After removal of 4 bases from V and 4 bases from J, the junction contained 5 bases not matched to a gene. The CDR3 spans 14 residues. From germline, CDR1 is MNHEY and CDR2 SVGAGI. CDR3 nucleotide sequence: TGTGCCAGCAGTTTAGCGGGGGCCTATTACGAGCAGTACTTC. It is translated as CASSLAGAYYEQYF.

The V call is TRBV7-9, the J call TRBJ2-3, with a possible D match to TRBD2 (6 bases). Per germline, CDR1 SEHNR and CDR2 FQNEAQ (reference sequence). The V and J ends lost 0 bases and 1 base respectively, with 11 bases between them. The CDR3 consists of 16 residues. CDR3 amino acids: CASSLALAGRTDTQYF. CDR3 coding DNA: TGTGCCAGCAGCTTAGCGCTGGCGGGGCGCACAGATACGCAGTATTTT.

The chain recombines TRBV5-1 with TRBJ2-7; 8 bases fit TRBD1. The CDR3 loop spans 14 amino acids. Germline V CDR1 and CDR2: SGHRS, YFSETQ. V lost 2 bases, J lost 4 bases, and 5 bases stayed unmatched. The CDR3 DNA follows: TGCGCCAGCAGCTTCGGACAGGGTGGTTACGAGCAGTACTTC. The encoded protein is CASSFGQGGYEQYF.